The 5 T cell receptor beta chains listed next were all sequenced from one sample in a study of blood T cell repertoires in COVID-19. The data were produced by immunoSEQ multiplex PCR, yet TCRdb's version contains in-frame clones alone and is incomplete. The sample has around 160,000 clones, about nine tenths seen once. Sequenced material: peripheral blood. These receptors all come from a human donor in a cohort sampled during active COVID-19.

This clone appeared a few times. The chain couples TRBV13 to TRBJ2-5, with 9 bases that match TRBD2. Germline V CDR1 and CDR2: PRHDT, FYEKMQ (reference sequence). The CDR3 has 14 residues. The V segment lost 5 bases and the J segment 5 bases; nucleotides outside the gene matches: 6. CDR3 coding DNA: TGTGCCAGCAGCGGCGGGGGGGCCGGCGAGACCCAGTACTTC. It is translated as CASSGGGAGETQYF.

The V call is TRBV5-8, the J call TRBJ2-3; D gene ambiguous. This CDR3 is built from 15 residues. V dropped 0 bases and J dropped 0 bases, with 8 bases sitting between them. The germline V gene has CDR1 SGHTS and CDR2 YDEGEE. CDR3 in amino acids: CASSLGQVSTDTQYF. In DNA form, the CDR3 reads TGTGCCAGCAGCTTGGGGCAGGTCAGCACAGATACGCAGTATTTT.

This chain links TRBV6-5 with TRBJ1-6; perhaps TRBD1 as D (5 bases). Per the germline V gene, CDR1 is MNHEY and CDR2 is SVGAGI. Trimming stripped 2 bases from V and 7 bases from J, with 6 bases between. This CDR3 spans 13 amino acids. The CDR3 bases are TGTGCCAGCAGTTACGGGGCCAATTCACCCCTCCACTTT. This translates into CASSYGANSPLHF.

V usage is TRBV11-2 and J usage is TRBJ1-5, with 8 bases matching TRBD1. The ends lost 4 bases at V and 7 bases at J; junction bases unmatched: 9. CDR3 length equals 15 residues. Germline V gene sequence: CDR1 SGHAT, CDR2 FQNNGV. Here the CDR3 reads CASSSAGGFEQPQHF. The DNA for the CDR3 is TGTGCCAGCAGCTCCGCAGGGGGCTTTGAACAGCCCCAGCATTTT.

This chain uses TRBV4-3 with TRBJ1-1; TRBD1 matches 9 bases. CDR1 is LGHNA, CDR2 YSLEER, per germline. This CDR3 region has 16 residues. Trimming took 2 bases from V and 6 from J; bases not matched to a gene: 10. This chain's CDR3 is CASSQFVTGGQAEAFF. The DNA for the CDR3 is TGCGCCAGCAGCCAATTCGTTACAGGGGGCCAGGCTGAAGCTTTCTTT.